The source of this T cell receptor beta chain is a study of blood T cell repertoires in COVID-19. Study at large: Nucleic acid was either cDNA or gDNA, and it came from T cells, B-cell-depleted T cells, or PBMCs.

This CDR3 region has 16 residues. The V gene's germline CDR1 is SNHLY and CDR2 FYNNEI. Trimming left V 0 bases short and J 3 bases short, with 14 bases between. Only in-frame clones appear in the TCRdb table, and some are missing; sequencing was by immunoSEQ multiplex PCR. Of 350,000 or so clones in the sample, more than 75% are singletons; the top ten hold around 9.3%. The receptor was derived from a woman aged 30 to 39 with COVID-19, enrolled during active disease. Sequencing input: peripheral blood. The V and J genes are TRBV2 and TRBJ2-5; D possibly corresponds to TRBD2 (5 bases). DNA for the CDR3: TGTGCCAGCAGTGAAGCGCAGAGGGCCGGGAAAGAGACCCAGTACTTC. This encodes CASSEAQRAGKETQYF.